This T cell receptor (beta chain) came from a study of blood T cell repertoires in COVID-19. The V end was cut by 7 bases, the J end by 9 bases, with 13 bases between. Germline lookup yields CDR1 MDHEN and CDR2 SYDVKM. The CDR3 consists of 13 residues. Produced via immunoSEQ multiplex PCR; TCRdb's table is partial and in-frame only. The data show about 83,000 clones, about four fifths seen once. The sequence derives from a woman at least 80 years old with active or convalescent COVID-19. The chain couples TRBV28 to TRBJ1-6, with a tentative D call TRBD1 (6 bases). The specimen sequenced was peripheral blood. CDR3 nucleotide sequence: TGTGCCAGCACGGTCCAGGGGACTTCACCCCTCCACTTT. Translated, it gives CASTVQGTSPLHF.